This TCR beta chain stems from a study of shared clonotypes between healthy human individuals. Naivety among CD8 cells was defined by CD45RO negativity and positive CCR7 selection, thereby excluding terminally differentiated effector memory CD45RA+ cells. The germline V and J ends were trimmed by 0 bases and 3 bases, with 11 bases remaining between them. This CDR3 has 15 amino acids. The germline CDR1 and CDR2 sequences are LGHNA and YSLEER. Clones were sequenced by immunoSEQ multiplex PCR, and TCRdb holds only the in-frame ones, with some missing. The sample gives around 1.9 million clones, roughly 93% of which show up once; 1.5% to 2% is in the top ten.

The sample was naive CD8+ T cells from PBMCs. V is TRBV4-3 and J is TRBJ1-2; no firm D call. The receptor's source is a man younger than 30 in good health. Some clones in this sample may be carry-over from other donors' samples. The CDR3 DNA follows: TGCGCCAGCAGCCAAGATTTGGGATTTGACTATGGCTACACCTTC. Protein: CASSQDLGFDYGYTF.